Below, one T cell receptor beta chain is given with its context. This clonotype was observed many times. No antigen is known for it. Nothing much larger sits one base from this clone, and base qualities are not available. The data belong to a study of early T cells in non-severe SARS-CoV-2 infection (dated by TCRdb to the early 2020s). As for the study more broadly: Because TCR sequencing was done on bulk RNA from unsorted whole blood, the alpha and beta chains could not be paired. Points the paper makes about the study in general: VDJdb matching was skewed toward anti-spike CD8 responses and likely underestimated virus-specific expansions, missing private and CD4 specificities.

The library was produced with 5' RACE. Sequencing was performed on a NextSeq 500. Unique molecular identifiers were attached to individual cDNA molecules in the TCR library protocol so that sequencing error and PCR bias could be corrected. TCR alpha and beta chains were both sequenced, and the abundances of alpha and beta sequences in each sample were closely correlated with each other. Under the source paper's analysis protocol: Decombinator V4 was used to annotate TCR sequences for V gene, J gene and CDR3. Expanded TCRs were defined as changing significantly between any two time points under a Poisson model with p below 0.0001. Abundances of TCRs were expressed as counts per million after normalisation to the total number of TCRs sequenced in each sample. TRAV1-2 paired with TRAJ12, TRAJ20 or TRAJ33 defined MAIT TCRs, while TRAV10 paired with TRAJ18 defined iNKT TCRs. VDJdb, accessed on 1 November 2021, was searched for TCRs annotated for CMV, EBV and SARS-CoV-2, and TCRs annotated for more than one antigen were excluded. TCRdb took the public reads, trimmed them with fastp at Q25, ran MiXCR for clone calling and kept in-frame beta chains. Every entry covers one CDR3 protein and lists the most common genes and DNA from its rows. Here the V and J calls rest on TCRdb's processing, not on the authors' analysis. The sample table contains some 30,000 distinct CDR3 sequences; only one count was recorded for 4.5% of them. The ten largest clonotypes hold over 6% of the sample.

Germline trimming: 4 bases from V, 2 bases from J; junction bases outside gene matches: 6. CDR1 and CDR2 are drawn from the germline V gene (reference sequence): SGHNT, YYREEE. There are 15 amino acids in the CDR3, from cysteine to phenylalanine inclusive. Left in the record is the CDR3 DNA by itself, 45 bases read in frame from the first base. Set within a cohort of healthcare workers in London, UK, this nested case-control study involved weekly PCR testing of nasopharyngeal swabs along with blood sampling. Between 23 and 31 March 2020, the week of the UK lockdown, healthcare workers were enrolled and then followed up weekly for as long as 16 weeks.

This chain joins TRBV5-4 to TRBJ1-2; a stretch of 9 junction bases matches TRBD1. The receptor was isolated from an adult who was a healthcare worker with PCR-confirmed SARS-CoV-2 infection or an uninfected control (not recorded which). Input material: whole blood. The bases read TGTGCCAGCAGCGTCACAGGGGGCGCGAACTATGGCTACACCTTC. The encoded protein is CASSVTGGANYGYTF.